Listed here are 3 T cell receptor beta chains from one sample, sequenced in a study of T cell responses to AZD1222 COVID-19 vaccine. The method was immunoSEQ multiplex PCR; TCRdb's version includes in-frame clones alone and lacks a portion of them. The sample has about 130,000 clones, 88% seen once; the top ten hold over 6.5%. Sequencing used peripheral blood, obtained on day 0 of AZD1222 vaccination. The receptors here all came from an adult in good health.

V is TRBV11-2 and J is TRBJ1-5; the D gene is possibly TRBD1 (5 bases). CDR1 SGHAT and CDR2 FQNNGV come from the germline V gene. V was shortened by 0 bases and J by 3 bases, with 9 bases between the two germline ends. The CDR3 totals 15 residues. The CDR3 bases are TGTGCCAGCAGCTTAGAGGGGGGGGTCAATCAGCCCCAGCATTTT. Protein product: CASSLEGGVNQPQHF.

The chain employs TRBV10-3 and TRBJ1-4, with D uncertain. Germline assignment: CDR1 ENHRY and CDR2 SYGVKD. V lost 6 bases, J lost 8 bases, and 7 bases lay in between. This CDR3 is 11 amino acids long. CDR3 region: CAISSGEKLFF. As DNA, the CDR3 is TGTGCCATCAGCAGTGGGGAAAAACTGTTTTTT.

The V call is TRBV19, the J call TRBJ1-4; a weak D match, TRBD1 (5 bases). Germline assignment: CDR1 LNHDA and CDR2 SQIVND (reference sequence). V dropped 6 bases and J dropped 0 bases, with 11 bases sitting between them. CDR3 size: 15 residues. The CDR3 DNA reads TGTGCCAGTAGATGGGGCGGGGCAACTAATGAAAAACTGTTTTTT. Translated, it gives CASRWGGATNEKLFF.